A selection of T cell receptor beta chains follows, all from one sample in a study of T cell changes during pregnancy in multiple sclerosis. Repertoires were generated with immunoSEQ multiplex PCR, while TCRdb's copy carries only in-frame clones and drops some. The sample yields 50,000 to 70,000 clones, 92% seen once. Sample: peripheral blood, taken in the second trimester of pregnancy. Receptor source: a female donor with multiple sclerosis, enrolled in a pregnancy study. The CDR3 runs from the conserved cysteine through the conserved F or W. Fields, in order: J gene, clone size, V gene, D gene, CDR3 protein, CDR3 DNA. The D gene is left open where the match is weak. Size is omitted from some rows. Given values are once, few, many or a class for expanded clones.

TRBJ1-5	once	TRBV7-3	NA	CASSAKSIWRQGYSNQPQHF	TGTGCCAGCAGCGCTAAATCAATATGGCGGCAGGGATATAGCAATCAGCCCCAGCATTTT
TRBJ1-4	few	TRBV9	NA	CASSLLQGRFEKLFF	TGTGCCAGCAGCTTACTACAGGGTCGGTTCGAAAAACTGTTTTTT
TRBJ2-1	NA	TRBV5-1	NA	CASSLDGTSYNEQFF	TGCGCCAGCAGCTTGGACGGGACATCCTACAATGAGCAGTTCTTC
TRBJ1-1	NA	TRBV9	NA	CASSVYKSGVTEAFF	TGTGCCAGCAGCGTTTACAAAAGCGGTGTCACTGAAGCTTTCTTT
TRBJ1-3	NA	TRBV19	NA	CASSSHPGGRNSSGNTIYF	TGTGCCAGTAGTTCCCACCCGGGGGGACGGAACAGCTCTGGAAACACCATATATTTT
TRBJ1-1	NA	TRBV25-1	NA	CASSAGGDAFF	TGTGCCAGCAGTGCTGGGGGCGACGCTTTCTTT
TRBJ1-5	NA	TRBV19	NA	CASSRTGWDQPQHF	TGTGCCAGTAGTCGCACAGGGTGGGATCAGCCCCAGCATTTT
TRBJ1-1	NA	TRBV9	TRBD1	CASSIQGATEAFF	TGTGCCAGCAGCATCCAGGGGGCCACTGAAGCTTTCTTT
TRBJ2-5	NA	TRBV15	NA	CATSRDRVGETQYF	TGTGCCACCAGCAGAGACAGGGTCGGAGAGACCCAGTACTTC
TRBJ1-1	NA	TRBV9	TRBD1	CASSVGDRTEAFF	TGTGCCAGCAGCGTAGGGGACAGGACTGAAGCTTTCTTT
TRBJ2-7	NA	TRBV2	TRBD1	CASSSGTAHSYEQYF	TGTGCCAGCAGTTCTGGGACAGCCCACTCCTACGAGCAGTACTTC
TRBJ2-3	many	TRBV6-4	TRBD1	CASSDQGGAADTQYF	TGTGCCAGCAGTGACCAAGGGGGCGCGGCAGATACGCAGTATTTT
TRBJ2-7	NA	TRBV20-1	NA	CSALLSYEQYF	TGCAGTGCCCTTTTGTCCTACGAGCAGTACTTC
TRBJ2-3	NA	TRBV6-5	TRBD1	CASSYSTGGRTDTQYF	TGTGCCAGCAGTTACTCGACAGGGGGCAGAACAGATACGCAGTATTTT
TRBJ2-6	NA	TRBV5-4	TRBD1	CASSPSRYRGLVGANVLTF	TGTGCCAGCAGCCCCAGTAGGTACAGGGGGTTGGTTGGGGCCAACGTCCTGACTTTC
TRBJ1-2	NA	TRBV19	NA	CASSNWSLYGYTF	TGTGCCAGTAGTAACTGGTCCCTATATGGCTACACCTTC
TRBJ2-1	NA	TRBV28	NA	CASSLGFNNEQFF	TGTGCCAGCAGTTTGGGCTTTAACAATGAGCAGTTCTTC
TRBJ2-7	NA	TRBV27	NA	CASSPWSRGDRSYEQYF	TGTGCCAGCAGTCCTTGGTCCAGGGGAGACCGCTCCTACGAGCAGTACTTC
TRBJ2-5	NA	TRBV29-1	NA	CSALSGGETQYF	TGCAGCGCCCTATCTGGGGGGGAGACCCAGTACTTC
TRBJ2-3	NA	TRBV4-3	NA	CASSQDEGDTQYF	TGCGCCAGCAGCCAAGATGAGGGCGATACGCAGTATTTT
TRBJ2-3	NA	TRBV6-4	NA	CASSARLDTSTDTQYF	TGTGCCAGCAGTGCCAGACTAGACACTAGCACAGATACGCAGTATTTT
TRBJ2-3	NA	TRBV6-4	TRBD2	CASSASAGDAMDTQYF	TGTGCCAGCAGTGCCTCAGCGGGAGACGCTATGGATACGCAGTATTTT
TRBJ1-1	NA	TRBV29-1	NA	CSVVGRGDWAFF	TGCAGCGTTGTAGGGAGGGGTGATTGGGCTTTCTTT
TRBJ2-7	NA	TRBV6-5	TRBD2	CASSYPSERGYEQYF	TGTGCCAGCAGTTACCCTTCGGAGCGGGGCTACGAGCAGTACTTC
TRBJ1-5	NA	TRBV7-2	NA	CASSAGPSPNSQPQHF	TGTGCCAGCAGCGCGGGACCCAGCCCCAACAGTCAGCCCCAGCATTTT
TRBJ2-4	NA	TRBV30	TRBD1	CAWSGQGAENIQYF	TGTGCCTGGAGCGGACAGGGGGCGGAAAACATTCAGTACTTC
TRBJ1-3	NA	TRBV7-3	TRBD1	CASSSGTGGNTIYF	TGTGCCAGCAGCTCCGGGACAGGTGGAAACACCATATATTTT
TRBJ1-2	few	TRBV28	TRBD1	CASSLWTGGFYGYTF	TGTGCCAGCAGTTTATGGACAGGGGGCTTCTATGGCTACACCTTC
TRBJ2-7	NA	TRBV7-7	TRBD2	CASSSGEPQIGYEQYF	TGTGCTAGCAGCAGCGGGGAGCCCCAGATCGGCTACGAGCAGTACTTC
TRBJ2-7	NA	TRBV18	TRBD1	CASSPGTGMVEQYF	TGTGCCAGCTCACCCGGGACAGGGATGGTGGAGCAGTACTTC
TRBJ2-4	once	TRBV11-3	NA	CASSLGLRGLAKNIQYF	TGTGCCAGCAGCTTAGGTTTACGGGGACTAGCCAAAAACATTCAGTACTTC